This TCR beta chain is from a study of CD8+ T cells in alopecia areata. Sequencing relied on a cDNA template that was reverse transcribed from extracted RNA. Using immunoSEQ multiplex PCR, the repertoire was profiled, and TCRdb retains in-frame clones only, with some absent. The table has some 200,000 clones, 50% to 60% seen once. The treatment here: oral pan-JAK inhibitor, 5-10 mg twice daily. The CDR3 extends over 13 amino acids. Germline V gene data show CDR1 as LNHDA and CDR2 as SQIVND (reference sequence). The V end lost 3 bases, the J end lost 7 bases, and 12 bases lay between the germline ends.

This receptor was taken from a human donor with alopecia areata. V and J are TRBV19 and TRBJ2-5; D gene unclear. The starting material was CD4+ T cells sorted from blood, obtained at week 4, from a patient treated with tofacitinib. CDR3 nucleotides: TGTGCCAGTAGTATTGAACCCTATGGGACCCAGTACTTC. It translates to CASSIEPYGTQYF.